The rows below give T cell receptor beta chains drawn from one sample of a study of cytomegalovirus exposure and HLA in healthy donors. Measured with immunoSEQ multiplex PCR; TCRdb has only the in-frame clones, and not every one. The sample totals 150,000 to 250,000 clones. Sequenced: PBMCs. The origin of the receptors is a boy between 10 and 17 years old in good health and CMV-seronegative. The CDR3 runs from the conserved cysteine through the conserved F or W. Each record gives: V gene, J gene, D gene, CDR3 DNA, CDR3 protein. A D gene is named only where the DNA matches it firmly.

v_call: TRBV2; j_call: TRBJ2-1; d_call: TRBD2; cdr3_nt: TGTGCCACCACGGGGGGGTTCTACAATGAGCAGTTCTTC; cdr3_aa: CATTGGFYNEQFF
v_call: TRBV7-6; j_call: TRBJ2-2; d_call: NA; cdr3_nt: TGTGCCACCGGGGACTTCGGGACGGTCAACGGGGAGCTGTTTTTT; cdr3_aa: CATGDFGTVNGELFF
v_call: TRBV7-8; j_call: TRBJ1-3; d_call: NA; cdr3_nt: TGTGCCAGCAGCCCGAGGACAGTCTCTGGAAACACCATATATTTT; cdr3_aa: CASSPRTVSGNTIYF
v_call: TRBV6-1; j_call: TRBJ2-7; d_call: NA; cdr3_nt: TGTGCCAGCACCTTAGGGGGTGGACAGACCTACGAGCAGTACTTC; cdr3_aa: CASTLGGGQTYEQYF
v_call: TRBV6-1; j_call: TRBJ1-3; d_call: TRBD1; cdr3_nt: TGTGCCAGCAGTGTAAAGGGGGCAAGCTCTGGAAACACCATATATTTT; cdr3_aa: CASSVKGASSGNTIYF
v_call: TRBV29-1; j_call: TRBJ1-4; d_call: TRBD1; cdr3_nt: TGCAGCGGGGGACAGGCGCGGGATGAAAAACTGTTTTTT; cdr3_aa: CSGGQARDEKLFF
v_call: TRBV4-1; j_call: TRBJ1-5; d_call: NA; cdr3_nt: TGCGCCAGCAGCCAAGATCGAGGGAGAAATCAGCCCCAGCATTTT; cdr3_aa: CASSQDRGRNQPQHF
v_call: TRBV30; j_call: TRBJ1-4; d_call: NA; cdr3_nt: TGTGCCTGGAGTGTAGCGTTTAATGAAAAACTGTTTTTT; cdr3_aa: CAWSVAFNEKLFF
v_call: TRBV2; j_call: TRBJ1-1; d_call: NA; cdr3_nt: TGTGCCAGCAGCCCAGGGAGGGCAGGGGTCACTGAAGCTTTCTTT; cdr3_aa: CASSPGRAGVTEAFF
v_call: TRBV6-6; j_call: TRBJ1-4; d_call: TRBD1; cdr3_nt: TGTGCCAGTAGTTACCGGGACAGCGTAACCGAAAAACTGTTTTTT; cdr3_aa: CASSYRDSVTEKLFF
v_call: TRBV7-6; j_call: TRBJ2-7; d_call: NA; cdr3_nt: TGTGCCAGCAGCTTGGGACAAGAGGACGAGCAGTACTTC; cdr3_aa: CASSLGQEDEQYF
v_call: TRBV6-1; j_call: TRBJ2-1; d_call: TRBD2; cdr3_nt: TGTGCCGCCGGAGGGCGGGGGGGCGGGTCCAATGAGCAGTTCTTC; cdr3_aa: CAAGGRGGGSNEQFF
v_call: TRBV28; j_call: TRBJ1-5; d_call: NA; cdr3_nt: TGTGCCAGCACGCTGGGGGGGCTGATCTCCAATCAGCCCCAGCATTTT; cdr3_aa: CASTLGGLISNQPQHF
v_call: TRBV9; j_call: TRBJ2-3; d_call: TRBD1; cdr3_nt: TGTGCCAGCACCTTCGGGACAGGAGGGACAGATACGCAGTATTTT; cdr3_aa: CASTFGTGGTDTQYF
v_call: TRBV11-1; j_call: TRBJ2-7; d_call: NA; cdr3_nt: TGTGCCAGCAGCTTAGGACTTAAGACAGCCTACGAGCAGTACTTC; cdr3_aa: CASSLGLKTAYEQYF
v_call: TRBV4-3; j_call: TRBJ2-1; d_call: TRBD2; cdr3_nt: TGCGCCAGCAGCCAAGTCTTCGGACTAGCCTACAATGAGCAGTTCTTC; cdr3_aa: CASSQVFGLAYNEQFF
v_call: TRBV2; j_call: TRBJ1-4; d_call: TRBD1; cdr3_nt: TGTGCCAGCGTAATCCAGGGGGGAAACGAAAAACTGTTTTTT; cdr3_aa: CASVIQGGNEKLFF